This T cell receptor beta chain was found in a study of CD8 T cells in Susac syndrome. This CDR3 region has 12 residues. In its sample, this clonotype was seen a few times. The junction does not match germline at one end; this may be a read error. RNA, at about 0.45 to 1 ug, was reverse transcribed with random hexamers. TCRdb re-derived calls from the immunoSEQ multiplex PCR reads in MiXCR, one entry per CDR3 protein. The data hold about 400,000 distinct CDR3 sequences, with approximately 85% observed a single time. The chain joins TRBV12-3 or TRBV12-4 to TRBJ2-5; D gene uncertain. The sequencing sample was made of CD8+ T cells from PBMCs. The sequence was collected from a human donor with multiple sclerosis. The CDR3 loop is CASRLGPETQYF. CDR3 in DNA: TGTGCCAGCAGGTTAGGGCCAGAGACCCAGTACTTC.